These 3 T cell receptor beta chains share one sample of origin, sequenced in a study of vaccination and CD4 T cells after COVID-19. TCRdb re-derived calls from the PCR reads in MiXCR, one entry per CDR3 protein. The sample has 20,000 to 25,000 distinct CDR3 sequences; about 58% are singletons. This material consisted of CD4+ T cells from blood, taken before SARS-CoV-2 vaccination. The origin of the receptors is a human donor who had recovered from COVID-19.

CDR3 loop: CATSPGVRGADTQYF. The CDR3 DNA sequence: TGTGCCACCAGCCCGGGGGTACGGGGGGCAGATACGCAGTATTTT. This rearrangement joins TRBV15 to TRBJ2-3; TRBD2 aligns across 7 bases. The CDR3 consists of 15 residues. Germline CDR1 LNHNV, CDR2 YYDKDF (reference sequence). J was trimmed by 4 bases and V by 5 bases; bases with no gene match: 9.

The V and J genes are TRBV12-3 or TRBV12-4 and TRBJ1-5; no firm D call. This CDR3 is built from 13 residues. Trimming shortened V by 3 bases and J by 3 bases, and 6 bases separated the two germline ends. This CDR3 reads CASSLGLNQPQHF. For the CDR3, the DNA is TGTGCCAGCAGTTTGGGCCTCAATCAGCCCCAGCATTTT.

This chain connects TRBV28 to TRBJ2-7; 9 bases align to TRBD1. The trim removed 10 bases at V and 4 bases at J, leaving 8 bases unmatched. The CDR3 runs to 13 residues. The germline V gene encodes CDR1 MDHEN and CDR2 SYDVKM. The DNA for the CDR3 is TGTGCCACAACACAGGGGGCGCTTTACGAGCAGTACTTC. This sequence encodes CATTQGALYEQYF.